One and the same sample provided the 5 T cell receptor beta chains below, sequenced in a study of control samples from healthy donors and cancer patients. The method was immunoSEQ multiplex PCR; TCRdb's version includes in-frame clones alone and lacks a portion of them. The repertoire consists of approximately 230,000 clones, with over 75% occurring once and the leading ten covering 13%. The sample consisted of PBMCs. The receptors here all came from a woman aged 55-69 years with lung cancer.

This clone came up once. V usage is TRBV5-1 and J usage is TRBJ2-1; unclear D gene. The V end was cut by 3 bases, the J end by 2 bases, with 21 bases between. There are 18 residues in the CDR3. Germline lookup yields CDR1 SGHRS and CDR2 YFSETQ. The CDR3, as DNA: TGCGCCAGCAGCTCCACTCCCCCTCTTTCAGGAACCTACAATGAGCAGTTCTTC. Encoded protein: CASSSTPPLSGTYNEQFF.

In nucleotides, the CDR3 is TGTGCCCCTTCGAGGGTTATAGGGGAGGGAGAGACCCAGTACTTC. This codes for CAPSRVIGEGETQYF. This chain uses TRBV27 with TRBJ2-5; 7 bases align to TRBD2. This CDR3 contains 15 residues. Germline CDR1 MNHEY, CDR2 SMNVEV (reference sequence). The junction had 16 bases not matched to a gene; V was cut back by 11 bases and J by 4 bases.

There are a few counts of this clone. The chain joins TRBV5-1 to TRBJ2-5; 10 bases line up with TRBD2. V shed 3 bases, J shed 2 bases, and the junction held 7 bases outside the gene matches. This CDR3 has 16 amino acids. Germline assignment: CDR1 SGHRS and CDR2 YFSETQ. The CDR3 protein is CASSSGLAVPQETQYF. The CDR3 nucleotides read TGCGCCAGCAGCTCAGGACTAGCGGTACCTCAAGAGACCCAGTACTTC.

Notes on this clone: The identical CDR3 is also encoded by other nucleotide sequences in the sample. The chain has TRBV11-2 and TRBJ1-1, with unresolved D. The CDR3 covers 13 residues. V lost 3 bases to trimming and J lost 0 bases, with 5 bases between them. CDR1 and CDR2 (germline): SGHAT, FQNNGV. The CDR3 region has the DNA TGTGCCAGCAGCTTCCAGATGAACACTGAAGCTTTCTTT. Its protein product is CASSFQMNTEAFF.

This chain joins TRBV7-6 and TRBJ1-2; D ambiguous. Germline assignment: CDR1 SGHVS and CDR2 FNYEAQ. The CDR3 runs 13 residues. Trimming pared 5 bases from V and 4 bases from J, leaving 11 bases between. CDR3 DNA: TGTGCCAGCAGCCCCGGCGAGATCTATGGCTACACCTTC. Its translation: CASSPGEIYGYTF.